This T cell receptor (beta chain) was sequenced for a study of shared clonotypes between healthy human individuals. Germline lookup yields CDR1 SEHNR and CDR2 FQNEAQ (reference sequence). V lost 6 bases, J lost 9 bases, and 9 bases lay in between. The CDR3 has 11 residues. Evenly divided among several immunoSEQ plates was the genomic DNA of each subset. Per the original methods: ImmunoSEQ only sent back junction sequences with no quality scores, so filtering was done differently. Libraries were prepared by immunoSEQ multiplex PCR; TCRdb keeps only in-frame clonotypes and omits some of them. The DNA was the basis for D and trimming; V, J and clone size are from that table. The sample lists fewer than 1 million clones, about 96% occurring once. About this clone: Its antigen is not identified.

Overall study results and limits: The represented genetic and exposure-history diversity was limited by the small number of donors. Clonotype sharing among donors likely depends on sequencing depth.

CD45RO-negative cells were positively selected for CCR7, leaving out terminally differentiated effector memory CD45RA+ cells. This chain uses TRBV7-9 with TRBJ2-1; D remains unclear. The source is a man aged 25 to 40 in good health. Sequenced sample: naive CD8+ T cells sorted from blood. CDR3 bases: TGTGCCAGCAGGGCGCATCTTGAGCAGTTCTTC. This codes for CASRAHLEQFF.